Here is one TCR beta chain with its context. This entry is derived from a study of blood T cell repertoires in COVID-19. Looking at the study overall: The United States, Italy and Spain supplied acute and convalescent COVID-19 samples. T cells, B-cell-depleted T cells, or PBMCs provided the cDNA or gDNA that served as material.

The CDR3 is 14 residues long. Germline V CDR1 and CDR2: SGHTA, FQGNSA. The V and J ends lost 5 bases and 2 bases respectively, with 11 bases between them. Per the original methods: Nucleated cell number was recorded as an estimate derived from reference gene primer amplification. TCRdb's copy holds only in-frame clones and misses some; the assay was immunoSEQ multiplex PCR. The V and J calls and clone size come from that table; D and trimming were worked out from the DNA. The repertoire holds around 25,000 clones, with nearly 90% as singletons. The chain links TRBV7-2 to TRBJ2-3; D is uncertain. Sequencing used peripheral blood. This receptor was identified in a man aged 65 to 79 with acute or convalescent COVID-19. This CDR3 reads CASSILPNTDTQYF. CDR3 nucleotides: TGTGCCAGCAGCATACTCCCCAACACAGATACGCAGTATTTT.